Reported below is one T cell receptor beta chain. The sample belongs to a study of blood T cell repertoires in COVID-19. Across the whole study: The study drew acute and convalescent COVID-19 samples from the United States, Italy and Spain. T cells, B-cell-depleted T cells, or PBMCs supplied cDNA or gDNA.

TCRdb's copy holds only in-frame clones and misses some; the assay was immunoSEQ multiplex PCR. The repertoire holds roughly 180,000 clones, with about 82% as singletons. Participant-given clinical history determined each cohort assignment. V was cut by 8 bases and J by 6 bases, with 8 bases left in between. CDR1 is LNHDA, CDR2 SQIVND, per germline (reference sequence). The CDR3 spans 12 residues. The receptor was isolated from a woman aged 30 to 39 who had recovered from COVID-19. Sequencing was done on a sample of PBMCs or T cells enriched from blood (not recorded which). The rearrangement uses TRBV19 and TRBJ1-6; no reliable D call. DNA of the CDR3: TGTGCCAGTTCCGGTATTAATTCACCCCTCCACTTT. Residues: CASSGINSPLHF.